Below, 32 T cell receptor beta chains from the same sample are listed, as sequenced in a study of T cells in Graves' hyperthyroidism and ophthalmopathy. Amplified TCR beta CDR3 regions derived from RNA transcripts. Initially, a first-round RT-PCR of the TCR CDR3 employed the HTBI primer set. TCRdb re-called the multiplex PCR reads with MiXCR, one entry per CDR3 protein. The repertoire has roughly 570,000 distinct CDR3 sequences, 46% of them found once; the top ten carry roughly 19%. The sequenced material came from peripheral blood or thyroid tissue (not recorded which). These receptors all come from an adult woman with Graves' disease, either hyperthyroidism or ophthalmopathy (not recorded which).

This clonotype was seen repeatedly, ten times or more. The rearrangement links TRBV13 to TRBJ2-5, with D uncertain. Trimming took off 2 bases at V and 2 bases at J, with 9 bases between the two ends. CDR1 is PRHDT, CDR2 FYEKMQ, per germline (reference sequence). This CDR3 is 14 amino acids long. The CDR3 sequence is CASSLQAEQETQYF. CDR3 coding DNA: TGTGCCAGCAGCTTACAAGCAGAACAAGAGACCCAGTACTTC.

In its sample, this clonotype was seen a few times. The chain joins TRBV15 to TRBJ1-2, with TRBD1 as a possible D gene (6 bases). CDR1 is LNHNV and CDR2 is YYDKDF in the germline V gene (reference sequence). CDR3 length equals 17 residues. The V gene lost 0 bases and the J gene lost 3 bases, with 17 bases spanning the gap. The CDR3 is CATSRDYRAFVDYGYTF. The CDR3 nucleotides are TGTGCCACCAGCAGAGATTACAGGGCGTTCGTGGACTATGGCTACACCTTC.

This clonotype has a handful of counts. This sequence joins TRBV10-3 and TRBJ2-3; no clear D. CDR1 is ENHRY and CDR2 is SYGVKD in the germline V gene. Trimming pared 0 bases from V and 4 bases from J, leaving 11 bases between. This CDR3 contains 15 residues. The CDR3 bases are TGTGCCATCAGTGAGTCGGAAGATAAGGCAGATACGCAGTATTTT. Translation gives CAISESEDKADTQYF.

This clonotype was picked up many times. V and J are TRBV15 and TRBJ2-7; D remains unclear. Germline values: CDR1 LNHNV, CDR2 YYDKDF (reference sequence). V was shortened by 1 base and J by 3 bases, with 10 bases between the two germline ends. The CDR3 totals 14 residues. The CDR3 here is CATSRVGRNYEQYF. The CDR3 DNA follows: TGTGCCACCAGCAGAGTCGGCAGGAACTACGAGCAGTACTTC.

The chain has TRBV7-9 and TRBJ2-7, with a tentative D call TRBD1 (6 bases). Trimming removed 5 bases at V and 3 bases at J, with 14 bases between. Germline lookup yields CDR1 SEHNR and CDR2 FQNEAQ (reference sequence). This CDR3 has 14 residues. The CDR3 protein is CASSPTWTDYEQYF. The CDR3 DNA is TGTGCCAGCAGCCCCACGTGGACAGACTACGAGCAGTACTTC.

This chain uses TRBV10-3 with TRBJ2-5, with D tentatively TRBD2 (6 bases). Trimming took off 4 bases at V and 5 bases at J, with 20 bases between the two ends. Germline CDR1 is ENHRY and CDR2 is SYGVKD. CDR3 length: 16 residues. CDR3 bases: TGTGCCATCAGTGTAGCAGGTAGCGGTGGACTCGAGACCCAGTACTTC. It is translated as CAISVAGSGGLETQYF.

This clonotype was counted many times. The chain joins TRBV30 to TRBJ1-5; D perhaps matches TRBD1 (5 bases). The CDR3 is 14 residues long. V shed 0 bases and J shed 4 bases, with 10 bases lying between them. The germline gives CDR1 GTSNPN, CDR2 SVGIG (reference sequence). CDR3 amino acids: CAWSVRDQNQPQHF. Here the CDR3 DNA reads TGTGCCTGGAGTGTACGGGACCAAAATCAGCCCCAGCATTTT.

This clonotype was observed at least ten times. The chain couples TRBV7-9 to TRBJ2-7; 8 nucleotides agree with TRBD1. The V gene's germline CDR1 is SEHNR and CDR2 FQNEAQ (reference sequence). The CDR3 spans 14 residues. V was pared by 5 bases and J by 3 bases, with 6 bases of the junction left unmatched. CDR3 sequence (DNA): TGTGCCAGCAGCCCAGGGGGCGGACACTACGAGCAGTACTTC. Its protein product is CASSPGGGHYEQYF.

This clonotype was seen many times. The CDR3 nucleotides read TGTGCCAGCAGTGATACGATCGGGGAGCTGTTTTTT. This gives the protein CASSDTIGELFF. The chain links TRBV6-1 to TRBJ2-2; D gene uncertain. Trimming stripped 3 bases from V and 7 bases from J, with 6 bases between. The CDR3 has 12 amino acids. CDR1 is MNHNS, CDR2 SASEGT, per germline.

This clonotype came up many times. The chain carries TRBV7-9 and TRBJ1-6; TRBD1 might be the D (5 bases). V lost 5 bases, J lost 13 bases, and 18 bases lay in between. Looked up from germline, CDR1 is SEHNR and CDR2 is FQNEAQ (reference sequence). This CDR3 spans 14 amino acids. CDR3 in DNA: TGTGCCAGCAGCCACTTAACGACAGAGCTTCCCCTCCACTTT. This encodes CASSHLTTELPLHF.

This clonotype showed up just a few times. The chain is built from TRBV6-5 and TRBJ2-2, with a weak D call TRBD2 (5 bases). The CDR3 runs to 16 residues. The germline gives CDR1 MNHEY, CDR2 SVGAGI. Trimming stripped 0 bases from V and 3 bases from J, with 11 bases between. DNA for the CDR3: TGTGCCAGCAGTTACTCATTGAAGGGAGACACCGGGGAGCTGTTTTTT. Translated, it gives CASSYSLKGDTGELFF.

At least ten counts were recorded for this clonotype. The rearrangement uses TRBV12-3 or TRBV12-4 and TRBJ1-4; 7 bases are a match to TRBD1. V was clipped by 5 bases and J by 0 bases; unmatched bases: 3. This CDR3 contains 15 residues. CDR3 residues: CASSPGTATNEKLFF. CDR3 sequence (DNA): TGTGCCAGCAGTCCCGGGACAGCAACTAATGAAAAACTGTTTTTT.

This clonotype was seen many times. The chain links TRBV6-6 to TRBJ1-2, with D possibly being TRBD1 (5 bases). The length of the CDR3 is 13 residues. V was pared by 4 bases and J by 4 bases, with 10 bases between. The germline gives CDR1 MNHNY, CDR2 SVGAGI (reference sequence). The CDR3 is CASSSPTVYGYTF. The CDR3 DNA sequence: TGTGCCAGCAGTTCCCCGACAGTCTATGGCTACACCTTC.

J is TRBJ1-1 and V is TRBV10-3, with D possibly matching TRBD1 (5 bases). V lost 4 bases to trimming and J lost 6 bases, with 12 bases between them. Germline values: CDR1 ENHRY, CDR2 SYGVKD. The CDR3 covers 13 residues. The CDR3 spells CAISVGGMSEAFF. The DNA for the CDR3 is TGTGCCATCAGTGTGGGGGGGATGTCTGAAGCTTTCTTT.

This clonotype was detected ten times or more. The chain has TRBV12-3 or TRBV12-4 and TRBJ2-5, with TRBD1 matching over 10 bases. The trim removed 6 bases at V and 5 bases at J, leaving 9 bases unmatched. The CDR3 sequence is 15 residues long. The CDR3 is CASSPGTGDVETQYF. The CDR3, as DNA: TGTGCCAGCAGCCCTGGGACAGGGGATGTGGAGACCCAGTACTTC.

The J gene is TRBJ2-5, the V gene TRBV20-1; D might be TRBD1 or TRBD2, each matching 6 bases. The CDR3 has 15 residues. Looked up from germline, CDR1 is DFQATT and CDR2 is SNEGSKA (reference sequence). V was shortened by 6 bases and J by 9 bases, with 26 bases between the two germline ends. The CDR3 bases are TGCAGTGCCCTAAGAGATAGGCGGGACAACCTCGCCCAGTACTTC. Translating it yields CSALRDRRDNLAQYF.

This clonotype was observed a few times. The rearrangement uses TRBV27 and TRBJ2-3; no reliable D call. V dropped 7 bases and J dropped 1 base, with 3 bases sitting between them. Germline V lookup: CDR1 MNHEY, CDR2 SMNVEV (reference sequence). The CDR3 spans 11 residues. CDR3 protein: CASTRTDTQYF. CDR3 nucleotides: TGTGCCAGCACCCGCACAGATACGCAGTATTTT.

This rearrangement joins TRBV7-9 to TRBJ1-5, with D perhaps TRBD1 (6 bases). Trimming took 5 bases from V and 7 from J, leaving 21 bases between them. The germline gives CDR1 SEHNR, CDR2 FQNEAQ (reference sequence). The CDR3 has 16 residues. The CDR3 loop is CASSARLGGVGQPQHF. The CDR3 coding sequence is TGTGCCAGCAGCGCCCGTCTGGGGGGCGTTGGGCAGCCCCAGCATTTT.

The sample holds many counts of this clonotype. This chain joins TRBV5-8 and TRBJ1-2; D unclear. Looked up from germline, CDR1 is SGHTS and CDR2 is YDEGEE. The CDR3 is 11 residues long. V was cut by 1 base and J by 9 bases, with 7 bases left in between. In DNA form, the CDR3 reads TGTGCCAGCAGCTTGAAGGGTAGCTACACCTTC. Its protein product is CASSLKGSYTF. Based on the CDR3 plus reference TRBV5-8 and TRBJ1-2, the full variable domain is EAGVTQSPTHLIKTRGQQATLRCSPISGHTSVYWYQQALGLGLQFLLWYDEGEERNRGNFPPRFSGRQFPNYSSELNVNALELEDSALYLCASSLKGSYTFGSGTRLTVV.

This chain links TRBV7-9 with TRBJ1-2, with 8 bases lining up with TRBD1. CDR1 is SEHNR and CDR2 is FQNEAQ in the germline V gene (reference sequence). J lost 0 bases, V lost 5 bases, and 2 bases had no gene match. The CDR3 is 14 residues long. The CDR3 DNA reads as TGTGCCAGCAGCACAGGGGGATCTAACTATGGCTACACCTTC. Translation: CASSTGGSNYGYTF.

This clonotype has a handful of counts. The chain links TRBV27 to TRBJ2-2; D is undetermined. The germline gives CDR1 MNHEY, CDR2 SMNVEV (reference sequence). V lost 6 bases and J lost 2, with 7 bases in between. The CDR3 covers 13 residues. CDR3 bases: TGTGCCAGCAGAGGATTAAACACCGGGGAGCTGTTTTTT. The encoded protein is CASRGLNTGELFF.

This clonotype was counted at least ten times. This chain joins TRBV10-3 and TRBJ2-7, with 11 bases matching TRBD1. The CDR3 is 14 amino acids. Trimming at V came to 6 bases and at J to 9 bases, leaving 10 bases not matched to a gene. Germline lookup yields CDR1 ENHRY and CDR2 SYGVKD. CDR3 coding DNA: TGTGCCATCAGCTCCGGGACAGGGGGTTCCGGGCAGTACTTC. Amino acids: CAISSGTGGSGQYF.

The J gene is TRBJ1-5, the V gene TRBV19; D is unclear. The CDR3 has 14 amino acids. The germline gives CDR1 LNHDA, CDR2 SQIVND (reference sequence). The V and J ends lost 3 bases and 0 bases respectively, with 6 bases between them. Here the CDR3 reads CASSMTDSNQPQHF. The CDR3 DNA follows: TGTGCCAGTAGTATGACGGATAGCAATCAGCCCCAGCATTTT.

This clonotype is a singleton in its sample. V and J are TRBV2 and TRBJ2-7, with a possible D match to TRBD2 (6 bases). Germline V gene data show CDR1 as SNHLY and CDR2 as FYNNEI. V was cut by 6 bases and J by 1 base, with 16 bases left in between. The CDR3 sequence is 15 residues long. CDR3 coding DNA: TGTGCCAGCAGGAGGGTCGGGGGTGGGTCCTACGAGCAGTACTTC. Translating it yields CASRRVGGGSYEQYF.

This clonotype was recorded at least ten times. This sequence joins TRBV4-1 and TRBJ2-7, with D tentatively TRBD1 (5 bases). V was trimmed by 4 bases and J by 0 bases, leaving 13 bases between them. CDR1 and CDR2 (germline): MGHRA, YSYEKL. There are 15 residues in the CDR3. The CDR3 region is CASSLHWQGSYEQYF. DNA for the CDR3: TGCGCCAGCAGCCTCCATTGGCAGGGCTCCTACGAGCAGTACTTC.

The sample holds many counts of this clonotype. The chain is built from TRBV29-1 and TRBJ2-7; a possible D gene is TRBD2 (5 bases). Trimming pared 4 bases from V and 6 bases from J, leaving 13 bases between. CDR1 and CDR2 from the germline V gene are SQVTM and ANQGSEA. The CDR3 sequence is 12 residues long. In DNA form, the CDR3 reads TGCAGCGTTGTGGTTTTCGGAGGCGAGCAGTACTTC. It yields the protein CSVVVFGGEQYF.

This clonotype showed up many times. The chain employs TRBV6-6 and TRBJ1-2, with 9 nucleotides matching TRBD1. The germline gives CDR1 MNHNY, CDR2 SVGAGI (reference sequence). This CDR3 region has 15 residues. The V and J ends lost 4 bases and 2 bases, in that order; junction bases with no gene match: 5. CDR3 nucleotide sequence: TGTGCCAGCAGTTTCCGACAGGGGGTAAACTATGGCTACACCTTC. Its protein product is CASSFRQGVNYGYTF.

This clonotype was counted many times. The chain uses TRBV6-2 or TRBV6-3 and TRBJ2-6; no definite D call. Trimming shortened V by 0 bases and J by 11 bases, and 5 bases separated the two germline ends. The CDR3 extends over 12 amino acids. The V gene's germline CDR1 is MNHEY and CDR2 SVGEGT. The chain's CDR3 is CASSYSVHVLTF. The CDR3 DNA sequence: TGTGCCAGCAGTTACTCGGTGCACGTCCTGACTTTC.

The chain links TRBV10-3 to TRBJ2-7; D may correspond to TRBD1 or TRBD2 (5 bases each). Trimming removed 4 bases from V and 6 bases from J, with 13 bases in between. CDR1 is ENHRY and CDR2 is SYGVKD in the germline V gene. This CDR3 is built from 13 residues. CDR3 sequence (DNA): TGTGCCATCAGTGCTTTGAGGGGCAGCGAGCAGTACTTC. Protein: CAISALRGSEQYF.

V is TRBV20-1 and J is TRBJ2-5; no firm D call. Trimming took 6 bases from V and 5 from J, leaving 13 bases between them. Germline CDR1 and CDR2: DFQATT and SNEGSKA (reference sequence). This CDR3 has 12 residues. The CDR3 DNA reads TGCAGTGCCAGTCTGGTACGGGAGACCCAGTACTTC. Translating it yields CSASLVRETQYF.

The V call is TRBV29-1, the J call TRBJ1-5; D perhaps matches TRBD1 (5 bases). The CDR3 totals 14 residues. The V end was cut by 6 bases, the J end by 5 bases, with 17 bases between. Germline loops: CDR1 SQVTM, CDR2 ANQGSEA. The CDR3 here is CSVSGGGGDQPQHF. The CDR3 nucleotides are TGCAGCGTATCCGGCGGGGGGGGAGATCAGCCCCAGCATTTT.

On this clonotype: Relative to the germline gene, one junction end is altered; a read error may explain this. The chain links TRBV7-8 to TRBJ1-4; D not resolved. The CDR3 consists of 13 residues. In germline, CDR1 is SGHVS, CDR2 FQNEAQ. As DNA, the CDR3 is TGTGCCAGCAGGGCGGAAACTAATGAAGAACTGTTTTTT. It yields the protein CASRAETNEELFF.